Listed below are T cell receptor beta chains from one sample, sequenced in a study of T cell changes during pregnancy in multiple sclerosis. Sequencing used immunoSEQ multiplex PCR; TCRdb keeps in-frame clones, though not all of them. The table lists about 46,000 clones, around 90% of them singletons. Sequencing was performed on CD8+ T cells from peripheral blood mononuclear cells, taken after pregnancy. These receptors were collected from a female donor with multiple sclerosis, enrolled in a pregnancy study. CDR3s include the opening cysteine and the closing phenylalanine or tryptophan. D genes are given only for firm matches. Size is omitted from some rows. Given values are once, few, many or a class for expanded clones.

V gene: TRBV13
clone size: NA
D gene: TRBD1
J gene: TRBJ2-1
CDR3 protein: CASSPTGAYYNEQFF
CDR3 DNA: TGTGCCAGCAGCCCGACAGGGGCCTACTACAATGAGCAGTTCTTC

V gene: TRBV19
clone size: NA
D gene: NA
J gene: TRBJ2-7
CDR3 protein: CASSIADEQYF
CDR3 DNA: TGTGCCAGTAGTATAGCCGACGAGCAGTACTTC

V gene: TRBV7-9
clone size: NA
D gene: TRBD1
J gene: TRBJ2-3
CDR3 protein: CASSLVGGQISTDTQYF
CDR3 DNA: TGTGCCAGCAGCTTAGTTGGGGGACAGATTAGCACAGATACGCAGTATTTT

V gene: TRBV27
clone size: NA
D gene: TRBD1
J gene: TRBJ2-7
CDR3 protein: CASTLWTGASYEQYF
CDR3 DNA: TGTGCCAGCACCCTGTGGACAGGTGCCTCCTACGAGCAGTACTTC

V gene: TRBV19
clone size: NA
D gene: NA
J gene: TRBJ2-7
CDR3 protein: CASSMNIYEQYF
CDR3 DNA: TGTGCCAGTAGTATGAACATCTACGAGCAGTACTTC

V gene: TRBV5-4
clone size: NA
D gene: TRBD2
J gene: TRBJ2-7
CDR3 protein: CASSLDTSGDYEQYF
CDR3 DNA: TGTGCCAGCAGCTTGGACACTAGCGGGGACTACGAGCAGTACTTC

V gene: TRBV7-2
clone size: NA
D gene: TRBD1
J gene: TRBJ2-7
CDR3 protein: CASSPPGTAYEQYF
CDR3 DNA: TGTGCCAGCAGCCCCCCCGGGACAGCCTACGAGCAGTACTTC

V gene: TRBV19
clone size: few
D gene: TRBD2
J gene: TRBJ2-7
CDR3 protein: CASSISGLAPTEQYF
CDR3 DNA: TGTGCCAGTAGTATTAGCGGACTAGCGCCGACCGAGCAGTACTTC

V gene: TRBV9
clone size: NA
D gene: NA
J gene: TRBJ1-4
CDR3 protein: CASSAGGGTSYGKLFF
CDR3 DNA: TGTGCCAGCAGCGCGGGTGGTGGGACAAGTTATGGCAAACTGTTTTTT

V gene: TRBV5-6
clone size: NA
D gene: TRBD1
J gene: TRBJ1-1
CDR3 protein: CASSPGGVEAFF
CDR3 DNA: TGTGCCAGCAGCCCAGGGGGTGTTGAAGCTTTCTTT

V gene: TRBV7-9
clone size: NA
D gene: NA
J gene: TRBJ1-1
CDR3 protein: CASSLARVFQMNTEAFF
CDR3 DNA: TGTGCCAGCAGCTTAGCGAGGGTTTTCCAAATGAACACTGAAGCTTTCTTT

V gene: TRBV6-5
clone size: NA
D gene: TRBD1
J gene: TRBJ2-7
CDR3 protein: CASRPGQGAYEQHF
CDR3 DNA: TGTGCCAGCAGGCCGGGACAGGGGGCGTACGAGCAGCACTTC

V gene: TRBV7-9
clone size: NA
D gene: NA
J gene: TRBJ2-7
CDR3 protein: CASSLETDGSGEQYF
CDR3 DNA: TGTGCCAGCAGCTTAGAGACCGACGGTTCGGGGGAGCAGTACTTC

V gene: TRBV11-3
clone size: NA
D gene: NA
J gene: TRBJ2-7
CDR3 protein: CASSSGTHEQYF
CDR3 DNA: TGTGCCAGCAGCTCCGGGACACACGAGCAGTACTTC

V gene: TRBV27
clone size: NA
D gene: NA
J gene: TRBJ2-7
CDR3 protein: CASSSSVGSSYEQYF
CDR3 DNA: TGTGCCAGCAGTTCCTCAGTAGGGAGCTCCTACGAGCAGTACTTC

V gene: TRBV6-1
clone size: NA
D gene: NA
J gene: TRBJ1-2
CDR3 protein: CASSPGEGNYGYTF
CDR3 DNA: TGTGCCAGCAGTCCCGGGGAGGGTAACTATGGCTACACCTTC

V gene: TRBV19
clone size: NA
D gene: NA
J gene: TRBJ2-7
CDR3 protein: CASSIVVRSSYEQYF
CDR3 DNA: TGTGCCAGTAGTATAGTAGTCCGGAGCTCCTACGAGCAGTACTTC

V gene: TRBV5-4
clone size: NA
D gene: NA
J gene: TRBJ2-5
CDR3 protein: CASSPSGDPETQYF
CDR3 DNA: TGTGCCAGCAGCCCCTCGGGAGACCCAGAGACCCAGTACTTC

V gene: TRBV2
clone size: NA
D gene: NA
J gene: TRBJ2-7
CDR3 protein: CASNRDEQYF
CDR3 DNA: TGTGCCAGCAACAGGGACGAGCAGTACTTC

V gene: TRBV9
clone size: NA
D gene: TRBD1
J gene: TRBJ1-5
CDR3 protein: CASSVGQGPQPQHF
CDR3 DNA: TGTGCCAGCAGCGTAGGACAGGGCCCTCAGCCCCAGCATTTT

V gene: TRBV9
clone size: NA
D gene: NA
J gene: TRBJ1-4
CDR3 protein: CASSPGGGGEKLFF
CDR3 DNA: TGTGCCAGCAGCCCGGGGGGGGGCGGTGAAAAACTGTTTTTT

V gene: TRBV7-7
clone size: NA
D gene: NA
J gene: TRBJ1-2
CDR3 protein: CASSSRGDCPGCTF
CDR3 DNA: TGTGCCAGCAGCTCCAGGGGAGACTGTCCGGGTTGCACCTTC

V gene: TRBV13
clone size: NA
D gene: NA
J gene: TRBJ2-5
CDR3 protein: CASSFERGGAETQYF
CDR3 DNA: TGTGCCAGCAGCTTTGAAAGGGGGGGAGCAGAGACCCAGTACTTC

V gene: TRBV19
clone size: NA
D gene: TRBD1
J gene: TRBJ1-2
CDR3 protein: CASSPTGGNYGYTF
CDR3 DNA: TGTGCCAGTAGTCCCACAGGGGGCAACTATGGCTACACCTTC

V gene: TRBV4-1
clone size: once
D gene: NA
J gene: TRBJ1-5
CDR3 protein: CASSQDRDYSNQPQHF
CDR3 DNA: TGCGCCAGCAGCCAAGACAGGGACTATAGCAATCAGCCCCAGCATTTT

V gene: TRBV30
clone size: NA
D gene: NA
J gene: TRBJ2-3
CDR3 protein: CAWTGGLGGDTQYF
CDR3 DNA: TGTGCCTGGACGGGGGGCCTGGGTGGGGATACGCAGTATTTT

V gene: TRBV7-9
clone size: NA
D gene: TRBD1
J gene: TRBJ2-2
CDR3 protein: CASSSWTGGDTGELFF
CDR3 DNA: TGTGCCAGCAGCAGCTGGACAGGGGGGGACACCGGGGAGCTGTTTTTT

V gene: TRBV27
clone size: once
D gene: TRBD1
J gene: TRBJ2-7
CDR3 protein: CASSPGTAYEQYF
CDR3 DNA: TGTGCCAGCAGTCCCGGGACAGCGTACGAGCAGTACTTC

V gene: TRBV9
clone size: once
D gene: TRBD2
J gene: TRBJ2-3
CDR3 protein: CASSPSGLVADTQYF
CDR3 DNA: TGTGCCAGCAGCCCCTCGGGACTAGTGGCAGATACGCAGTATTTT

V gene: TRBV4-3
clone size: NA
D gene: NA
J gene: TRBJ2-7
CDR3 protein: CASSQENIIGRSYEQYF
CDR3 DNA: TGCGCCAGCAGCCAAGAAAATATTATCGGCAGGTCCTACGAGCAGTACTTC

V gene: TRBV9
clone size: NA
D gene: NA
J gene: TRBJ2-1
CDR3 protein: CASSVRLSNEQFF
CDR3 DNA: TGTGCCAGCAGCGTGAGACTAAGCAATGAGCAGTTCTTC